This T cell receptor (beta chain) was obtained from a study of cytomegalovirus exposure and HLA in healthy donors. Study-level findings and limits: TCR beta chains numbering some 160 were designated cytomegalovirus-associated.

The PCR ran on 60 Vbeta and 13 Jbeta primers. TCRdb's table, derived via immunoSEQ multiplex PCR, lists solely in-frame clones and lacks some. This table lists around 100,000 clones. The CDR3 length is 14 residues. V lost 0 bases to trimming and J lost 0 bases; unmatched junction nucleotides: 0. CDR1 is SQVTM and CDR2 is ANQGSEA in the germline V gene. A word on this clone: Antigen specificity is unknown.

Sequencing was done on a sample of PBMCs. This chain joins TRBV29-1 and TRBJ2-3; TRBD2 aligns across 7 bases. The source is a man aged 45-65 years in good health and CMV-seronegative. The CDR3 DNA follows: TGCAGCGTTGAAGAACTAGCGAGCACAGATACGCAGTATTTT. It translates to CSVEELASTDTQYF.